These 10 T cell receptor beta chains originate from one sample sequenced in a study of regulatory T cells in long-lasting Graves disease. Arm-PCR of CDR3 regions and iRepertoire HTBI primers were used to build TCR beta libraries. TCRdb independently ran MiXCR on the multiplex PCR reads; one entry per CDR3 protein. The sample holds roughly 450,000 distinct CDR3 sequences, around 20% seen once. As for time point: persistent/refractory GD, antithyroid drugs over 5 years with positive TRAb. Extracted PBMC RNA gave rise to the TCR library. The source material was peripheral blood mononuclear cells (PBMCs), sampled when the disease was refractory, from a patient treated with antithyroid drugs. These receptors all come from a female donor with Graves disease.

This clonotype was seen only once. Since a much larger clone is just one base distant, this may be a read error. V gene TRBV27 combines with J gene TRBJ2-5; 8 bases align to TRBD1. Per the germline V gene, CDR1 is MNHEY and CDR2 is SMNVEV (reference sequence). V was clipped by 5 bases and J by 0 bases; unmatched bases: 8. The CDR3 sequence is 16 residues long. CDR3 in amino acids: CASSQCGGQDQETQYF. Here the CDR3 DNA reads TGTGCCAGCAGTCAATGTGGGGGACAGGACCAAGAGACCCAGTACTTC.

This sequence joins TRBV30 and TRBJ1-1; no definite D call. The germline gives CDR1 GTSNPN, CDR2 SVGIG (reference sequence). The CDR3 spans 13 residues. V lost 1 base and J lost 1, with 7 bases in between. CDR3 DNA: TGTGCCTGGAGTGGGAGCGAGAACACTGAAGCTTTCTTT. Translated, it gives CAWSGSENTEAFF. The whole variable domain, filled in from reference TRBV30 and TRBJ1-1, reads SQTIHQWPATLVQPVGSPLSLECTVEGTSNPNLYWYRQAAGRGLQLLFYSVGIGQISSEVPQNLSASRPQDRQFILSSKKLLLSDSGFYLCAWSGSENTEAFFGQGTRLTVV.

This clonotype was seen ten or more times. The J gene is TRBJ1-2, the V gene TRBV2; 7 bases align to TRBD1. The CDR3 consists of 16 residues. Per the germline V gene, CDR1 is SNHLY and CDR2 is FYNNEI. Trimming at V came to 7 bases and at J to 4 bases, leaving 15 bases not matched to a gene. The CDR3: CASITTGTASIYGYTF. DNA for the CDR3: TGTGCCAGCATAACGACCGGGACAGCCTCCATCTATGGCTACACCTTC.

This rearrangement joins TRBV15 to TRBJ2-2; 9 nucleotides line up with TRBD2. Trimming took 2 bases from V and 6 from J; bases not matched to a gene: 13. This CDR3 has 18 residues. In germline, CDR1 is LNHNV, CDR2 YYDKDF (reference sequence). This CDR3 is CATSRLGTSRRKSGELFF. Here the CDR3 DNA reads TGTGCCACCAGCAGACTCGGGACTAGCCGGAGGAAATCCGGGGAGCTGTTTTTT.

V is TRBV5-1 and J is TRBJ2-3, with D maybe TRBD1 (5 bases). Germline lookup yields CDR1 SGHRS and CDR2 YFSETQ. This CDR3 is built from 14 residues. Trimming stripped 1 base from V and 4 bases from J, with 10 bases between. CDR3: CASSLLRVPDTQYF. For the CDR3, the DNA is TGCGCCAGCAGCTTGCTCAGGGTCCCAGATACGCAGTATTTT.

In its sample, this clonotype was seen a few times. One end of the junction is discordant with germline, which a read error may explain. The chain uses TRBV7-3 and TRBJ1-5; TRBD1 might be the D (5 bases). The CDR3 is 16 amino acids. Germline lookup yields CDR1 SGHTA and CDR2 FQGTGA. The CDR3, as DNA: TGTGCCGGCAGCTGGGGCAGTGAAGTTAGCAATCAGCCCCAGCATTTT. This translates into CAGSWGSEVSNQPQHF.

To note about this clonotype: A read error is possible here, since a much larger clone lies one base away. The chain carries TRBV7-8 and TRBJ2-5, with TRBD2 matching over 7 bases. V shed 7 bases and J 2 bases; nucleotides not matched to a gene: 4. The CDR3 runs 13 residues. Germline values: CDR1 SGHVS, CDR2 FQNEAQ. CDR3 sequence: CASIPSGQETQYF. The CDR3 nucleotides are TGTGCCAGCATTCCTAGCGGACAAGAGACCCAGTACTTC.

This clonotype appeared many times. This chain uses TRBV2 with TRBJ2-5; D is ambiguous. The CDR3 covers 13 residues. Germline V gene sequence: CDR1 SNHLY, CDR2 FYNNEI. The ends were cut back, 7 bases at V and 5 bases at J, with 14 bases in the middle. This chain's CDR3 is CASKTWAVETQYF. Written as DNA, the CDR3 is TGTGCCAGCAAGACGTGGGCGGTGGAGACCCAGTACTTC.

The chain links TRBV10-3 to TRBJ2-3, with D tentatively TRBD1 or TRBD2 (5 bases each). V was cut by 4 bases and J by 0 bases, with 8 bases left in between. The germline V gene has CDR1 ENHRY and CDR2 SYGVKD. This CDR3 has 14 residues. The CDR3 DNA is TGTGCCATCAGTGCGGGACCGAGCACAGATACGCAGTATTTT. Translated: CAISAGPSTDTQYF.

This clonotype was observed a few times. The genes are TRBV11-2 and TRBJ2-7; D perhaps matches TRBD1 (6 bases). Germline CDR1 reads SGHAT; CDR2 reads FQNNGV. This CDR3 comprises 14 residues. V was cut by 3 bases and J by 4 bases, with 13 bases left in between. This CDR3 reads CASSFRDNPYEQYF. CDR3 DNA sequence: TGTGCCAGCAGCTTTAGGGACAACCCGTACGAGCAGTACTTC.